A single TCR beta chain is shown here with its context. This entry is derived from a study of blood T cell repertoires in COVID-19. Background on the study: Acute and convalescent COVID-19 specimens originated in the United States, Italy and Spain. Sources were T cells, B-cell-depleted T cells, or PBMCs; the material itself was cDNA or gDNA.

Original handling: Nucleated cell counts were estimated from reference gene primer amplification. TCRdb's copy holds only in-frame clones and misses some; the assay was immunoSEQ multiplex PCR. V and J calls and clone size are those listed in that table; D and trimming were worked out from the DNA. The sample contains 200,000 to 300,000 clones, 88% of which appear only once. The CDR3 consists of 15 residues. V shed 1 base and J shed 2 bases, with 10 bases lying between them. Germline V lookup: CDR1 SEHNR, CDR2 FQNEAQ (reference sequence). The material sequenced was peripheral blood. The source of this sequence is a man aged 60 to 75 who had recovered from COVID-19. This chain links TRBV7-9 with TRBJ2-3, with D perhaps matching TRBD2 (6 bases). The CDR3 loop reads CASSLGGVATDTQYF. The CDR3 nucleotides read TGTGCCAGCAGCTTAGGCGGGGTCGCCACAGATACGCAGTATTTT.